These 15 T cell receptor beta chains were all obtained from the same sample, sequenced in a study of vaccination and CD4 T cells after COVID-19. Antigen specificity for these receptors is unknown. As for treatment: roughly 10-day PBMC culture with coronavirus spike peptide pools or control peptides (ViraFEST assay). An Oncomine TCR Beta short-read assay was used to sequence the DNA from cultured CD4+ T cells. MiXCR, run by TCRdb on the PCR reads, gives a single entry per CDR3 protein. The sample lists more than 15,000 distinct CDR3 sequences, over 30% seen once, with 8.4% in the top ten. Sequenced: CD4+ T cells from blood, cultured in vitro. The receptors shown here come from a human donor who had recovered from COVID-19.

J is TRBJ2-2 and V is TRBV11-3; TRBD2 matches 7 bases. The CDR3 spans 17 residues. CDR1 and CDR2 from the germline V gene are SGHNT and YENEEA. J gave up 3 bases and V 2 bases, and 9 bases lay outside the gene matches. CDR3 coding DNA: TGTGCCAGCAGCTTATATTGGAGGGCGGGGGACACCGGGGAGCTGTTTTTT. It specifies CASSLYWRAGDTGELFF.

This clonotype was seen more than once but under ten times. The J gene is TRBJ2-7, the V gene TRBV20-1; D may be TRBD1 (5 bases). This CDR3 comprises 15 residues. Germline V gives CDR1 DFQATT, CDR2 SNEGSKA (reference sequence). Trimming shortened V by 0 bases and J by 0 bases, and 12 bases separated the two germline ends. The CDR3 DNA sequence: TGCAGTGCTAGAGATCGTGGGGCCGACTCCTACGAGCAGTACTTC. As protein: CSARDRGADSYEQYF.

The chain uses TRBV7-9 and TRBJ2-2; D is unresolved. This CDR3 is 13 amino acids long. Germline V CDR1 and CDR2: SEHNR, FQNEAQ (reference sequence). The V end lost 5 bases, the J end lost 8 bases, and 12 bases lay between the germline ends. This CDR3 reads CASSLFQPGELFF. Here the CDR3 DNA reads TGTGCCAGCAGCCTCTTCCAGCCTGGGGAGCTGTTTTTT.

The chain uses TRBV7-9 and TRBJ2-3, with D possibly TRBD1 on 7 matching bases. Deletions cut 3 bases from V and 6 bases from J, with 13 bases between. The CDR3 runs to 14 residues. From germline, CDR1 is SEHNR and CDR2 FQNEAQ (reference sequence). For the CDR3, the DNA is TGTGCCAGCAGCTTGGAGGGGGCATCGGATACGCAGTATTTT. Its protein product is CASSLEGASDTQYF.

There are a few counts of this clonotype. The chain uses TRBV20-1 and TRBJ1-1; 10 nucleotides agree with TRBD1. The CDR3 length is 15 residues. With V trimmed by 0 bases and J by 6 bases, 7 bases remained unmatched. The germline CDR1 and CDR2 sequences are DFQATT and SNEGSKA (reference sequence). The CDR3, as DNA: TGCAGTGCTAGAGATTCACGGGACAGGGGTGCTGAAGCTTTCTTT. This sequence encodes CSARDSRDRGAEAFF.

This clonotype was picked up a small number of times. This chain joins TRBV5-4 and TRBJ1-1; a weak D match, TRBD1 (5 bases). CDR1 and CDR2 from the germline V gene are SGHNT and YYREEE (reference sequence). The V and J ends lost 0 bases and 5 bases respectively, with 17 bases between them. CDR3 length: 16 residues. The CDR3: CASSLDLLGGGTEAFF. CDR3 nucleotide sequence: TGTGCCAGCAGCTTGGACCTTTTGGGGGGAGGAACTGAAGCTTTCTTT.

The chain has TRBV20-1 and TRBJ2-1, with D maybe TRBD2 (5 bases). The germline V and J ends were trimmed by 2 bases and 0 bases, with 14 bases remaining between them. This CDR3 has 16 amino acids. The germline V gene encodes CDR1 DFQATT and CDR2 SNEGSKA (reference sequence). CDR3 nucleotides: TGCAGTGCTAGAAGGGCGAGGGCGGTCTCCTACAATGAGCAGTTCTTC. Translation: CSARRARAVSYNEQFF.

This clonotype was seen a handful of times. J is TRBJ2-3 and V is TRBV20-1, with D possibly being TRBD1 (6 bases). V lost 6 bases and J 0 bases, leaving 16 bases between the germline ends. This CDR3 is 15 amino acids long. Germline assignment: CDR1 DFQATT and CDR2 SNEGSKA (reference sequence). The CDR3 protein is CSAQDSRTSTDTQYF. The DNA for the CDR3 is TGCAGTGCACAGGACAGTAGAACTAGCACAGATACGCAGTATTTT.

This clonotype was recorded a few times. The chain is built from TRBV19 and TRBJ1-5; no firm D call. With 2 bases removed from V and 5 bases from J, the gap between germline ends came to 7 bases. CDR3 length equals 13 residues. Germline V gene data show CDR1 as LNHDA and CDR2 as SQIVND (reference sequence). The CDR3 nucleotides are TGTGCCAGTAGTATACAGGTGCATCAGCCCCAGCATTTT. Translating gives CASSIQVHQPQHF.

The chain carries TRBV7-9 and TRBJ1-5; the D is unclear. Looked up from germline, CDR1 is SEHNR and CDR2 is FQNEAQ (reference sequence). CDR3 length equals 13 residues. Trimming took 1 base from V and 8 from J, leaving 9 bases between them. In nucleotides, the CDR3 is TGTGCCAGCAGCTTAGTAGGTGGAGAGCCCCAGCATTTT. The encoded protein is CASSLVGGEPQHF.

J is TRBJ2-7 and V is TRBV20-1; TRBD2 might be the D (6 bases). The germline V gene has CDR1 DFQATT and CDR2 SNEGSKA (reference sequence). The CDR3 totals 13 residues. Trimming stripped 4 bases from V and 0 bases from J, with 10 bases between. The DNA for the CDR3 is TGCAGTGCTACCGGGAGCCACTCCTACGAGCAGTACTTC. The encoded protein is CSATGSHSYEQYF.

The chain employs TRBV10-1 and TRBJ2-4; D unresolved. V was shortened by 0 bases and J by 3 bases, with 12 bases between the two germline ends. CDR1 is WNHNN, CDR2 SYGVQD, per germline (reference sequence). The CDR3 loop spans 16 amino acids. CDR3 sequence (DNA): TGCGCCAGCAGTGAGTCCCTGGACGGGTACAAAAACATTCAGTACTTC. Translated, it gives CASSESLDGYKNIQYF.

The chain uses TRBV19 and TRBJ1-1; no clear D gene. This CDR3 region has 14 residues. Germline CDR1 is LNHDA and CDR2 is SQIVND (reference sequence). V was trimmed by 4 bases and J by 1 base, leaving 10 bases between them. As DNA, the CDR3 is TGTGCCAGTAGTAGTTACATAGCGAACACTGAAGCTTTCTTT. This sequence encodes CASSSYIANTEAFF.

The CDR3 bases are TGTGCCAGCAGCTTAGCCAGGGGGCCCCAAGAGACCCAGTACTTC. It encodes CASSLARGPQETQYF. V and J are TRBV7-6 and TRBJ2-5; 8 nucleotides align to TRBD1. V was pared by 0 bases and J by 1 base, with 1 base of the junction left unmatched. This CDR3 has 15 amino acids. Germline V gene lookup returns CDR1 SGHVS and CDR2 FNYEAQ.

The rearrangement uses TRBV20-1 and TRBJ2-7, with TRBD1 matching 10 bases. Unmatched junction bases numbered 12, after V lost 3 bases and J lost 7 bases. CDR1 and CDR2 (germline): DFQATT, SNEGSKA (reference sequence). The CDR3 has 15 amino acids. The CDR3 region is CSARFEGTGVREQYF. The CDR3 DNA is TGCAGTGCTAGGTTTGAAGGGACAGGGGTCAGGGAGCAGTACTTC.